This T cell receptor (beta chain) is from a study of T cell repertoires in cytomegalovirus infection. TCRdb re-analysed the reads in MiXCR, keeping a single row per CDR3 protein. Of fewer than 1,000,000 distinct CDR3 sequences listed, roughly 30% are singletons. This clonotype has at least ten counts. What it recognizes is unknown. The sequence was obtained from a human donor in good health (CMV status not recorded). Some clones in this sample may be carry-over from other donors' samples. This specimen consisted of cultured CD8+ T cells from PBMCs, obtained from culture after CMV antigen stimulation.

CDR3 DNA: TGTGCCAGCAGCTCCAGAGGGACGTCCGGGGGCTACACCTTC. It is translated as CASSSRGTSGGYTF. V usage is TRBV7-2 and J usage is TRBJ1-2; D might be TRBD1 (5 bases). Germline lookup yields CDR1 SGHTA and CDR2 FQGNSA. V dropped 4 bases and J dropped 8 bases, with 17 bases sitting between them. This CDR3 has 14 amino acids.